This T cell receptor (beta chain) was sequenced in a study of a mutant IDH1 vaccine in newly diagnosed glioma. Looking at the study overall: Antecedent treatment encompassed radiotherapy, temozolomide, or their combination; the majority received both.

Deletions cut 4 bases from V and 0 bases from J, with 13 bases between. This CDR3 is 15 amino acids long. Per the germline V gene, CDR1 is MGHDK and CDR2 is SYGVNS. Data came from immunoSEQ multiplex PCR; TCRdb stores just in-frame clones and leaves some out. The data hold approximately 54,000 clones, with approximately 78% observed a single time. Time point reported: baseline, week 1 (first vaccination visit). Treatment described: pre-vaccination baseline after standard-of-care therapy. The sequences come from PBMCs, collected from a glioma patient treated with radiotherapy, temozolomide or both. J is TRBJ2-7 and V is TRBV25-1; D unclear. The receptor was derived from a man aged 18 to 29 with glioma. CDR3 loop: CASSGPRTDSYEQYF. CDR3 coding DNA: TGTGCCAGCAGTGGACCCCGGACCGACTCCTACGAGCAGTACTTC.